A single sample gave rise to the 13 T cell receptor beta chains below, sequenced in a study of blood T cell repertoires in COVID-19. The repertoire was sequenced with immunoSEQ multiplex PCR; TCRdb's copy has only in-frame clones and lacks some. The sample holds 310,000 or so clones, roughly 84% seen once. Sequencing was performed on peripheral blood. These receptors all stem from a man in his fifties with active or convalescent COVID-19.

This sequence joins TRBV11-2 and TRBJ2-2; D is unresolved. Trimming took 2 bases from V and 6 from J, leaving 4 bases between them. Germline assignment: CDR1 SGHAT and CDR2 FQNNGV. The CDR3 consists of 12 residues. The CDR3, as DNA: TGTGCCAGCAGCTTAATCTCCGGGGAGCTGTTTTTT. Protein sequence: CASSLISGELFF. Variable domain in full (rest from reference TRBV11-2 and TRBJ2-2): EAGVAQSPRYKIIEKRQSVAFWCNPISGHATLYWYQQILGQGPKLLIQFQNNGVVDDSQLPKDRFSAERLKGVDSTLKIQPAKLEDSAVYLCASSLISGELFFGEGSRLTVL.

The chain carries TRBV7-3 and TRBJ2-5, with 7 positions matching TRBD1. The V and J ends lost 4 bases and 5 bases, in that order; junction bases with no gene match: 7. CDR1 is SGHTA, CDR2 FQGTGA, per germline. CDR3 length equals 14 residues. The CDR3 coding sequence is TGTGCCAGCAGCTCGGACAGGTTCGAGGAGACCCAGTACTTC. This translates into CASSSDRFEETQYF.

The rearrangement links TRBV2 to TRBJ2-2, with 11 bases that match TRBD2. This CDR3 contains 16 residues. Trimming cost V 8 bases and J 5 bases; bases outside gene matches: 10. The V gene's germline CDR1 is SNHLY and CDR2 FYNNEI. The CDR3 region is CASVLDVAGGTGELFF. The CDR3 DNA reads TGTGCCAGCGTTTTAGATGTAGCGGGAGGGACCGGGGAGCTGTTTTTT.

V usage is TRBV18 and J usage is TRBJ1-5, with D possibly being TRBD1 (6 bases). The V end lost 4 bases, the J end lost 5 bases, and 18 bases lay between the germline ends. The V gene's germline CDR1 is KGHSH and CDR2 LQKENI. The CDR3 is made up of 16 amino acids. CDR3 bases: TGTGCCAGCTCACGCCAGGGGTTTGCCGGGGATCAGCCCCAGCATTTT. This translates into CASSRQGFAGDQPQHF.

This rearrangement joins TRBV28 to TRBJ1-2; maybe TRBD1 (6 bases). V lost 10 bases to trimming and J lost 2 bases, with 14 bases between them. The V gene's germline CDR1 is MDHEN and CDR2 SYDVKM. This CDR3 is built from 13 residues. CDR3 DNA: TGTGCCACTTGGACAGATTTAAACTATGGCTACACCTTC. Its protein is CATWTDLNYGYTF.

The chain combines TRBV6-6 with TRBJ1-4; 7 bases are shared with TRBD1. The CDR3 loop spans 16 amino acids. Germline values: CDR1 MNHNY, CDR2 SVGAGI (reference sequence). Losses at the gene ends were 2 bases for V and 5 bases for J; bases not matched to a gene: 8. CDR3 residues: CASSYGGDRENEKLFF. The DNA for the CDR3 is TGTGCCAGCAGTTACGGCGGGGACAGAGAAAATGAAAAACTGTTTTTT.

The V call is TRBV24-1, the J call TRBJ2-1, with D possibly TRBD1 on 7 matching bases. From germline, CDR1 is KGHDR and CDR2 SFDVKD. This CDR3 region has 13 residues. V shed 6 bases and J shed 9 bases, with 14 bases lying between them. Here the CDR3 DNA reads TGTGCCACCAGTCAGGCGGGACAGCTTGAGCAGTTCTTC. The encoded protein is CATSQAGQLEQFF.

V gene TRBV5-6 combines with J gene TRBJ1-2; 9 bases map to TRBD1. V trimming: 3 bases; J trimming: 6 bases; junction bases outside the gene matches: 6. There are 14 residues in the CDR3. CDR1 and CDR2 from the germline V gene are SGHDT and YYEEEE. The CDR3 sequence: CASSWGTGPNGYTF. For the CDR3, the DNA is TGTGCCAGCAGCTGGGGGACAGGGCCAAATGGCTACACCTTC. Drawing the rest from reference TRBV5-6 and TRBJ1-2, the complete variable domain is DAGVTQSPTHLIKTRGQQVTLRCSPKSGHDTVSWYQQALGQGPQFIFQYYEEEERQRGNFPDRFSGHQFPNYSSELNVNALLLGDSALYLCASSWGTGPNGYTFGSGTRLTVV.

The V and J genes are TRBV28 and TRBJ2-3, with D possibly TRBD2 on 5 matching bases. The germline V and J ends were trimmed by 6 bases and 5 bases, with 21 bases remaining between them. Per germline, CDR1 MDHEN and CDR2 SYDVKM. This CDR3 has 16 amino acids. In DNA form, the CDR3 reads TGTGCCAGCAGCCTAACCCCAGGTCCTCGGGGAGATACGCAGTATTTT. Protein product: CASSLTPGPRGDTQYF. The full variable domain, in which reference TRBV28 and TRBJ2-3 provide the parts outside the CDR3, is DVKVTQSSRYLVKRTGEKVFLECVQDMDHENMFWYRQDPGLGLRLIYFSYDVKMKEKGDIPEGYSVSREKKERFSLILESASTNQTSMYLCASSLTPGPRGDTQYFGPGTRLTVL.

The sample holds a few counts of this clone. This specimen includes other DNA sequences encoding the same CDR3. The gene calls are TRBV18 and TRBJ1-6; TRBD1 might be the D (5 bases). Germline CDR1 KGHSH, CDR2 LQKENI. The CDR3 contains 13 residues. Trimming took 6 bases from V and 4 from J, leaving 7 bases between them. For the CDR3, the DNA is TGTGCCAGCTCCGACAGTTATAATTCACCCCTCCACTTT. It encodes CASSDSYNSPLHF.

The chain has TRBV9 and TRBJ2-5; 14 positions agree with TRBD2. Germline V gene data show CDR1 as SGDLS and CDR2 as YYNGEE. J lost 4 bases, V lost 4 bases, and 9 bases had no gene match. This CDR3 is 17 amino acids long. The CDR3 sequence: CASSPGTSGGQRETQYF. CDR3 DNA sequence: TGTGCCAGCAGCCCCGGGACTAGCGGGGGCCAGAGAGAGACCCAGTACTTC.

The chain couples TRBV2 to TRBJ1-2; 7 nucleotides match TRBD1. V lost 0 bases to trimming and J lost 4 bases; unmatched junction nucleotides: 2. The length of the CDR3 is 14 residues. The germline gives CDR1 SNHLY, CDR2 FYNNEI. CDR3 loop: CASSEAGTAYGYTF. Here the CDR3 DNA reads TGTGCCAGCAGTGAAGCGGGGACAGCCTATGGCTACACCTTC. Supplemented by reference TRBV2 and TRBJ1-2, the full variable domain reads EPEVTQTPSHQVTQMGQEVILRCVPISNHLYFYWYRQILGQKVEFLVSFYNNEISEKSEIFDDQFSVERPDGSNFTLKIRSTKLEDSAMYFCASSEAGTAYGYTFGSGTRLTVV.

The V and J genes are TRBV19 and TRBJ1-1, with TRBD1 as a possible D gene (6 bases). V shed 5 bases and J shed 1 base, with 11 bases lying between them. The CDR3 contains 14 residues. Germline V gene data show CDR1 as LNHDA and CDR2 as SQIVND (reference sequence). DNA for the CDR3: TGTGCCAGTAGTCCTGACAGGCGGAACACTGAAGCTTTCTTT. Its translation is CASSPDRRNTEAFF.